Given below is one TCR beta chain in context. This sample was taken from a study of response to subunit inactivated influenza vaccine. Trimming stripped 6 bases from V and 3 bases from J, with 12 bases between. Germline-derived CDR1 and CDR2 are DFQATT and SNEGSKA (reference sequence). The CDR3 runs 12 residues. TCRdb itself ran the RT-PCR reads through MiXCR, one entry per CDR3 protein. The table lists over 150,000 distinct CDR3 sequences, about 11% of them singletons, with about a third in the top ten. The gene calls are TRBV20-1 and TRBJ2-7; D call uncertain. The specimen comprised CD8+ T cells sorted from PBMCs, sampled about 23 months after vaccination. The TCR comes from a man in his fifties or sixties who received an inactivated influenza vaccine. The CDR3 reads CSAPGPFYEQYF. As DNA, the CDR3 is TGCAGTGCACCCGGACCGTTCTACGAGCAGTACTTC.